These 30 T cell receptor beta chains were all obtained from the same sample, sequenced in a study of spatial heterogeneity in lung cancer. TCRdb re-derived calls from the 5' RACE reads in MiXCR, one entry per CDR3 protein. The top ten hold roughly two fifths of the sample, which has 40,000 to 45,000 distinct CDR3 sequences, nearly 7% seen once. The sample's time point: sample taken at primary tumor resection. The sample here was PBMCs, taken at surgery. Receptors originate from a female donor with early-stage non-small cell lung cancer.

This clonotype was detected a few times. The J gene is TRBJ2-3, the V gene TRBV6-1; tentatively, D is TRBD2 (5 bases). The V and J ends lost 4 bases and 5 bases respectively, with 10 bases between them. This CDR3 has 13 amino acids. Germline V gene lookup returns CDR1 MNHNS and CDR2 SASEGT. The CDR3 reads CASSADREDTQYF. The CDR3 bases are TGTGCCAGCAGTGCCGATCGGGAAGATACGCAGTATTTT.

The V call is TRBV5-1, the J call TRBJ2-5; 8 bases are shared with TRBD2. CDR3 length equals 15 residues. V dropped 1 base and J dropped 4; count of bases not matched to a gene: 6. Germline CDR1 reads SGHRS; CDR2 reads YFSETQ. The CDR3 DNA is TGCGCCAGCAGCTTGACTGTGGCGGGGGGAGAGACCCAGTACTTC. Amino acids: CASSLTVAGGETQYF. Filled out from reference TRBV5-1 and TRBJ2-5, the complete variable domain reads KAGVTQTPRYLIKTRGQQVTLSCSPISGHRSVSWYQQTPGQGLQFLFEYFSETQRNKGNFPGRFSGRQFSNSRSEMNVSTLELGDSALYLCASSLTVAGGETQYFGPGTRLLVL.

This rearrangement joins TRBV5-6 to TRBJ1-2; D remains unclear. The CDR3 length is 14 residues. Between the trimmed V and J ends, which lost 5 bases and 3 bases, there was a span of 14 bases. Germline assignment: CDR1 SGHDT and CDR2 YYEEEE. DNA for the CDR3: TGTGCCAGCAGTACGGATCCGCTTGACTATGGCTACACCTTC. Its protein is CASSTDPLDYGYTF.

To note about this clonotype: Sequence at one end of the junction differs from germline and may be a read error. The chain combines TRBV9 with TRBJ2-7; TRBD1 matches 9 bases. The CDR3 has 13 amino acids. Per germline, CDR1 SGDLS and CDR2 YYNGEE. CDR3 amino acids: CGSSVGQGFVQYF. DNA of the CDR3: TGTGGCAGCAGCGTTGGACAGGGGTTCGTGCAGTACTTC.

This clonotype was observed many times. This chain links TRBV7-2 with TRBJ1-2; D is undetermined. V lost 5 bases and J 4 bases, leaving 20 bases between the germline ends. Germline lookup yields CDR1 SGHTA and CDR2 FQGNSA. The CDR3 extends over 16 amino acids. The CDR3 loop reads CASSHPQVAHLYGYTF. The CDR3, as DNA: TGTGCCAGCAGCCACCCCCAGGTGGCCCATCTCTATGGCTACACCTTC. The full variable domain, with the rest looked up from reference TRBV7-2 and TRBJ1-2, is GAGVSQSPSNKVTEKGKDVELRCDPISGHTALYWYRQSLGQGLEFLIYFQGNSAPDKSGLPSDRFSAERTGGSVSTLTIQRTQQEDSAVYLCASSHPQVAHLYGYTFGSGTRLTVV.

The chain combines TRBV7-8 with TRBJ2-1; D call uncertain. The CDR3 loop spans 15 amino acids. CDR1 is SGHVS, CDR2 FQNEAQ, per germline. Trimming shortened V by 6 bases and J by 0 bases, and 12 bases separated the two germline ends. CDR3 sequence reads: CASRALTSSYNEQFF. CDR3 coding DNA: TGTGCCAGCAGGGCACTCACCAGCTCCTACAATGAGCAGTTCTTC.

CDR3 sequence reads: CASSSPETGEQYF. The DNA of the CDR3 is TGCGCCAGCAGCTCCCCCGAAACCGGCGAGCAGTACTTC. The V call is TRBV5-1, the J call TRBJ2-7; D remains unclear. This CDR3 is 13 amino acids long. Germline-derived CDR1 and CDR2 are SGHRS and YFSETQ. V was shortened by 3 bases and J by 6 bases, with 13 bases between the two germline ends.

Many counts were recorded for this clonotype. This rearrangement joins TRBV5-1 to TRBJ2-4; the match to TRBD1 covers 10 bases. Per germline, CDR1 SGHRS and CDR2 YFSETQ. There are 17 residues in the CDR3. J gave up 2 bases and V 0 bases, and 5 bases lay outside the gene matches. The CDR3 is CASSLARDRGTKNIQYF. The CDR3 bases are TGCGCCAGCAGCTTGGCGAGGGACAGGGGAACCAAAAACATTCAGTACTTC.

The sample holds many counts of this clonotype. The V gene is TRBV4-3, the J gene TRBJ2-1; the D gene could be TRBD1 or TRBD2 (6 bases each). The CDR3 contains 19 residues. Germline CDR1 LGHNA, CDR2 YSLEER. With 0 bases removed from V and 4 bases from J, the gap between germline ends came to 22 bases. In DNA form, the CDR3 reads TGCGCCAGCAGCCAAGACCCCCGGGGGCGGGGAGGACCGTACAATGAGCAGTTCTTC. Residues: CASSQDPRGRGGPYNEQFF.

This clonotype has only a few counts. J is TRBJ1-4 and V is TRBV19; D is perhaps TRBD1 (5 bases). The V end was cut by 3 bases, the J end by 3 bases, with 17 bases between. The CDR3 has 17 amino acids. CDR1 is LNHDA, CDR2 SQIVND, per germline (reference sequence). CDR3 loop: CASSIGTRGMSNEKLFF. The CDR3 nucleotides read TGTGCCAGTAGTATCGGAACGAGGGGTATGTCTAATGAAAAACTGTTTTTT.

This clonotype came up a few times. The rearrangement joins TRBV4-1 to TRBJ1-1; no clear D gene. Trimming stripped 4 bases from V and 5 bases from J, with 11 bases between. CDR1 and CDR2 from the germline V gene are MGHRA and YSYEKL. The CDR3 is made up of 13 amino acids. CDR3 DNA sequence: TGCGCCAGCAGCCGGCCGGGCCGGACTGAAGCTTTCTTT. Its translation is CASSRPGRTEAFF.

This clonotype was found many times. CDR3 in amino acids: CSAQPFRLGVDLYEQYF. The CDR3 nucleotides read TGCAGTGCTCAACCCTTTCGGTTGGGGGTTGACCTCTACGAGCAGTACTTC. This chain joins TRBV20-1 and TRBJ2-7; either TRBD1 or TRBD2 may supply D (5 bases each). CDR1 DFQATT and CDR2 SNEGSKA come from the germline V gene (reference sequence). Trimming took off 5 bases at V and 3 bases at J, with 26 bases between the two ends. CDR3 length: 17 residues.

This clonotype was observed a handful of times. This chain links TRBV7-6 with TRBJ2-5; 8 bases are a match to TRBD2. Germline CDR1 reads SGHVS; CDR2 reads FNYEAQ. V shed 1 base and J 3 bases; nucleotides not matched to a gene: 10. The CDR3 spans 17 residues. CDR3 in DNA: TGTGCCAGCAGCTTAGGGGCCGCGGGGGGAGTCAAAGAGACCCAGTACTTC. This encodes CASSLGAAGGVKETQYF.

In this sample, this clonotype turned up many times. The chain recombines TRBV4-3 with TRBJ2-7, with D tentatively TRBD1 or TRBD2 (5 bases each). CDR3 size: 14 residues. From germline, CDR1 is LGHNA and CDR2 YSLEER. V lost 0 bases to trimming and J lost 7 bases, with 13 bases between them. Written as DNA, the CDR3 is TGCGCCAGCAGCCAAGATGGGGCTAGCCGTGAGCAGTACTTC. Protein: CASSQDGASREQYF.

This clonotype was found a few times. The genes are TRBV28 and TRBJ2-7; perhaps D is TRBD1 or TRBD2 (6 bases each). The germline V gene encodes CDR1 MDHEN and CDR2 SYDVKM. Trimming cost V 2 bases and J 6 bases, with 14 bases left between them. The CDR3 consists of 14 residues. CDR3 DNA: TGTGCCAGCAGTTTAGGGGGGCTGTTATTCGAGCAGTACTTC. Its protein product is CASSLGGLLFEQYF.

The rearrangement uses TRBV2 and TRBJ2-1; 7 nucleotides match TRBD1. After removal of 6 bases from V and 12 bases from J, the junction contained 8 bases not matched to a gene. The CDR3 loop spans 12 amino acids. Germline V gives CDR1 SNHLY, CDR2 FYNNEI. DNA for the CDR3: TGTGCCAGCAGGGCTCAGGGGGTACGGCAGTTCTTC. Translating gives CASRAQGVRQFF.

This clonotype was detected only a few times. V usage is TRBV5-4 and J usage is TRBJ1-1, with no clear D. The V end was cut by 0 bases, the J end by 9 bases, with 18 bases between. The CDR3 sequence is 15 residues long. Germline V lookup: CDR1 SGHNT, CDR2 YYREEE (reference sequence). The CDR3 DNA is TGTGCCAGCAGCTTGGCCAGAGGAGATGGAGTTAAAGCTTTCTTT. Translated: CASSLARGDGVKAFF.

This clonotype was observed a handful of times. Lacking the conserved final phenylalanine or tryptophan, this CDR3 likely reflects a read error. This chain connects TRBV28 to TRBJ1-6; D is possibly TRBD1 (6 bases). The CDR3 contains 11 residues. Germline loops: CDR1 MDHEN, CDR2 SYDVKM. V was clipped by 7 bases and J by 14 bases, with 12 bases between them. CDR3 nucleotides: TGTGCCAGCATGGGGGCTGTGGCCCTCCACTCT. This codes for CASMGAVALHS.

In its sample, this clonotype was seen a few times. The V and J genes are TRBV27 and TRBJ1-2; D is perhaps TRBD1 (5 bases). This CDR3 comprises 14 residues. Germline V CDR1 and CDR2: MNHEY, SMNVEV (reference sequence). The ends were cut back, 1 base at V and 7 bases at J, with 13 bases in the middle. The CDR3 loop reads CASSLFRQGGGYTF. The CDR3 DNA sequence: TGTGCCAGCAGTTTATTCCGCCAGGGCGGTGGCTACACCTTC.

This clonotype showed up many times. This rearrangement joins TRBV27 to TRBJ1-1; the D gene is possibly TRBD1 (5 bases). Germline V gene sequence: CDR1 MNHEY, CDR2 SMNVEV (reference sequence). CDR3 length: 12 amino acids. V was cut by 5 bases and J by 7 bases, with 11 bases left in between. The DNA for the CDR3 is TGTGCCAGCAGTCCCGGGAGGGGTGAAGCTTTCTTT. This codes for CASSPGRGEAFF.

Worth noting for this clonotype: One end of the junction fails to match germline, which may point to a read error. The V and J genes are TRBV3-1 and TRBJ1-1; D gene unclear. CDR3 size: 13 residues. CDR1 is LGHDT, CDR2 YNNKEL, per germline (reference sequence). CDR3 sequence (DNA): TGTGCCAGCAACCAATTCCTTAGGACTGAAGCTTTCTTT. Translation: CASNQFLRTEAFF.

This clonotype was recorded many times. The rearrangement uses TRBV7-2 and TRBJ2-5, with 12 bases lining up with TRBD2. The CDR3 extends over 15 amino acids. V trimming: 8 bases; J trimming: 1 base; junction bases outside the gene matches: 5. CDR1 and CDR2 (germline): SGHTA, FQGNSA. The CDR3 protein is CASVLAGGIQETQYF. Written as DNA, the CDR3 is TGTGCCAGCGTACTAGCGGGGGGCATCCAAGAGACCCAGTACTTC. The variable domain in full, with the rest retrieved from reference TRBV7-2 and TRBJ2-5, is GAGVSQSPSNKVTEKGKDVELRCDPISGHTALYWYRQSLGQGLEFLIYFQGNSAPDKSGLPSDRFSAERTGGSVSTLTIQRTQQEDSAVYLCASVLAGGIQETQYFGPGTRLLVL.

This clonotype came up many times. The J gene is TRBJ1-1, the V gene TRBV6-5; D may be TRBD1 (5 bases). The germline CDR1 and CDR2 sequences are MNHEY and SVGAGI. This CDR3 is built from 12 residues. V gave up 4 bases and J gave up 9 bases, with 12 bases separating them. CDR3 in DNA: TGTGCCAGCAGTTCCCCGGGGGTGAAAGCTTTCTTT. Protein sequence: CASSSPGVKAFF.

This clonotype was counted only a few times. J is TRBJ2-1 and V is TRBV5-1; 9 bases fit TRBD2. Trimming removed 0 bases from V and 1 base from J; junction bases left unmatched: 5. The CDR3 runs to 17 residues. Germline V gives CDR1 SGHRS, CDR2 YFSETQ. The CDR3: CASSLAGLAGSYNEQFF. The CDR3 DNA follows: TGCGCCAGCAGCTTGGCCGGGCTAGCGGGGTCCTACAATGAGCAGTTCTTC.

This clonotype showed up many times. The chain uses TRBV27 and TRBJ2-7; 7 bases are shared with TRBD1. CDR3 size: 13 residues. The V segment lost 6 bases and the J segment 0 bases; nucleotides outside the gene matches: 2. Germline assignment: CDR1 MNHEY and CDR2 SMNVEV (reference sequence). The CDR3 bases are TGTGCCAGCAGCCGGGACAGCTCCTACGAGCAGTACTTC. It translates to CASSRDSSYEQYF.

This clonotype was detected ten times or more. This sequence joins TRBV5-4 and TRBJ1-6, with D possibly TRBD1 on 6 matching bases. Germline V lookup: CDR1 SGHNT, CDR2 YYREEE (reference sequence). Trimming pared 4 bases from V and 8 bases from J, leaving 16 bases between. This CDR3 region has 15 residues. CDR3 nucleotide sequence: TGTGCCAGCAGCCCCATTTGGGGGCGGGATTCACCCCTCCACTTT. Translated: CASSPIWGRDSPLHF.

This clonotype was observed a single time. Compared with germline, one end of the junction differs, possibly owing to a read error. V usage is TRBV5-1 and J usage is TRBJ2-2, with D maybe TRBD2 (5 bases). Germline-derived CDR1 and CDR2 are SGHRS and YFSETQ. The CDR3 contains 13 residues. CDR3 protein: CSSSRGNTGELFF. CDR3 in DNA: TGCTCCAGCAGCCGGGGGAACACCGGGGAGCTGTTTTTT.

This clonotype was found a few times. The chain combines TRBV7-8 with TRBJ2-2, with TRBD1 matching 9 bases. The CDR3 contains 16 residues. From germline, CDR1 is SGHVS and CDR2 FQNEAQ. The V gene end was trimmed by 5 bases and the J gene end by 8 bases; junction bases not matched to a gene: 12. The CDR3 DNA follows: TGTGCCAGCAGCCCAGCGGACAGGGGTCCTCTGGGGGAGCTGTTTTTT. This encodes CASSPADRGPLGELFF.

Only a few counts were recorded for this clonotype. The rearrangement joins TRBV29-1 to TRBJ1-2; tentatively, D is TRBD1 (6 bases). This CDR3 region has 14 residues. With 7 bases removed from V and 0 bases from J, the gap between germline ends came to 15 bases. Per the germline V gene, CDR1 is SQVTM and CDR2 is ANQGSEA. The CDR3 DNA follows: TGCAGCGCTGAGCGGGACACCACTAACTATGGCTACACCTTC. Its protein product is CSAERDTTNYGYTF. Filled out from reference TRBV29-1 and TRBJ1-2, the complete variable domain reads SAVISQKPSRDICQRGTSLTIQCQVDSQVTMMFWYRQQPGQSLTLIATANQGSEATYESGFVIDKFPISRPNLTFSTLTVSNMSPEDSSIYLCSAERDTTNYGYTFGSGTRLTVV.

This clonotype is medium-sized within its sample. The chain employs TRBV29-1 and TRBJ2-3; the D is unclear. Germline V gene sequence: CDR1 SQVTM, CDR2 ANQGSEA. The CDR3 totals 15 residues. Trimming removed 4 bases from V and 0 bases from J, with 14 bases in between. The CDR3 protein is CSVVEAGPSTDTQYF. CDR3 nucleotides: TGCAGCGTTGTTGAAGCCGGACCTAGCACAGATACGCAGTATTTT.